This TCR beta chain is from a study of T cells in Graves' hyperthyroidism and ophthalmopathy. The CDR3 consists of 13 residues. V lost 6 bases and J 6 bases, leaving 9 bases between the germline ends. The source material, RNA transcripts, was used to amplify TCR beta CDR3 regions. With the HTBI primer set, the TCR CDR3 went through a first round of RT-PCR. Each CDR3 protein is one row after TCRdb ran MiXCR on the multiplex PCR reads. This sample has approximately 200,000 distinct CDR3 sequences, with about a sixth found just once. This clonotype has ten or more counts. This chain connects TRBV12-3 or TRBV12-4 to TRBJ1-6; D is perhaps TRBD1 (5 bases). The TCR comes from a man aged 40-55 years with Graves' hyperthyroidism. The material sequenced was blood. The CDR3: CASSRDSNSPLHF. The CDR3 DNA is TGTGCCAGCAGCCGAGACAGTAATTCACCCCTCCACTTT.